This T cell receptor beta chain was sequenced for a study of tumor-infiltrating lymphocytes in primary liver carcinoma. Making TCR beta cDNA involved around 500 ng total RNA and a constant-region primer. Three-round nested multiplex PCR performed with slightly modified ARM-PCR produced the TCR beta libraries. Via MiXCR, TCRdb re-called the multiplex PCR reads, giving one row per CDR3 protein. Among around 56,000 distinct CDR3 sequences listed, about two thirds were seen once. Comments on this clonotype: No antigen is known for it. With a much larger clone just one base away, this may be a read error.

Study-level results: Detection in all five tumor regions applied to only about 7-24% of top clones.

Total RNA and DNA came together from around 20-30 mg of bulk tissue without cell sorting. Specimen: liver tumor tissue from sampling region 2. Specified subset: tumor region T2, inferior pole. This TCR was sampled from a man aged 35-49 years with primary liver carcinoma and hepatitis B virus infection.

CDR3 protein: CAGSDGLAGVDEQFF. The DNA of the CDR3 is TGTGCCGGCAGCGACGGACTAGCGGGAGTAGATGAGCAGTTCTTC. The chain joins TRBV5-4 to TRBJ2-1; 13 bases are a match to TRBD2. CDR3 size: 15 residues. Per germline, CDR1 SGHNT and CDR2 YYREEE (reference sequence).